A single sample is the source of the 20 T cell receptor beta chains below, sequenced in a study of T cell responses to AZD1222 COVID-19 vaccine. The data were produced by immunoSEQ multiplex PCR, yet TCRdb's version contains in-frame clones alone and is incomplete. Of tens of thousands of clones in the sample, about 92% were seen once. The sequenced sample was peripheral blood, obtained 28 days after the second AZD1222 dose. The receptors come from an adult who received the AZD1222 COVID-19 vaccine.

The rearrangement joins TRBV13 to TRBJ2-3, with 11 nucleotides matching TRBD1. The germline V gene encodes CDR1 PRHDT and CDR2 FYEKMQ (reference sequence). V was pared by 3 bases and J by 2 bases, with 10 bases of the junction left unmatched. The CDR3 length is 18 residues. Written as DNA, the CDR3 is TGTGCCAGCAGCTTGGGACAGGGGGGCTCTTCTTTCACAGATACGCAGTATTTT. This translates into CASSLGQGGSSFTDTQYF.

In this sample, this clone turned up a few times. J is TRBJ2-6 and V is TRBV2; unclear D gene. The V gene's germline CDR1 is SNHLY and CDR2 FYNNEI. CDR3 length: 15 residues. Trimming removed 2 bases from V and 0 bases from J, with 5 bases in between. The CDR3 loop is CASSEITSGANVLTF. CDR3 DNA: TGTGCCAGCAGTGAAATTACCTCTGGGGCCAACGTCCTGACTTTC.

This clone has just a few counts. The rearrangement uses TRBV5-4 and TRBJ1-4; tentatively, D is TRBD1 (5 bases). The CDR3 consists of 16 residues. Germline CDR1 is SGHNT and CDR2 is YYREEE (reference sequence). V was pared by 3 bases and J by 6 bases, with 18 bases between. The CDR3 DNA reads as TGTGCCAGCAGCTGGGGGGACGGCAGGACGGATGAAAAACTGTTTTTT. Protein product: CASSWGDGRTDEKLFF. Variable domain in full (rest from reference TRBV5-4 and TRBJ1-4): ETGVTQSPTHLIKTRGQQVTLRCSSQSGHNTVSWYQQALGQGPQFIFQYYREEENGRGNFPPRFSGLQFPNYSSELNVNALELDDSALYLCASSWGDGRTDEKLFFGSGTQLSVL.

The chain uses TRBV3-1 (or the pseudogene TRBV3-2) and TRBJ1-1; D is ambiguous. CDR3 length: 13 amino acids. Between the trimmed V and J ends, which lost 3 bases and 0 bases, there was a span of 5 bases. Germline V CDR1 and CDR2: LGHDT, YNNKEL (reference sequence). The CDR3 loop is CASSQKMNTEAFF. For the CDR3, the DNA is TGTGCCAGCAGCCAGAAGATGAACACTGAAGCTTTCTTT.

This chain joins TRBV30 and TRBJ1-1; no clear D gene. Germline CDR1 and CDR2: GTSNPN and SVGIG (reference sequence). The V end lost 4 bases, the J end lost 5 bases, and 17 bases lay between the germline ends. The CDR3 is 14 amino acids. CDR3 nucleotides: TGTGCCTGGACTCAGGACGGAGGCGGGACTGAAGCTTTCTTT. The encoded protein is CAWTQDGGGTEAFF.

The rearrangement joins TRBV2 to TRBJ1-5; TRBD1 matches 7 bases. V shed 6 bases and J 3 bases; nucleotides not matched to a gene: 2. Germline CDR1 and CDR2: SNHLY and FYNNEI. There are 13 residues in the CDR3. CDR3 bases: TGTGCCAGCAGGACAGGGCCCAATCAGCCCCAGCATTTT. Translation: CASRTGPNQPQHF.

The chain is built from TRBV18 and TRBJ1-5; possibly TRBD1 for D (5 bases). The CDR3 consists of 16 residues. Germline-derived CDR1 and CDR2 are KGHSH and LQKENI. Trimming removed 3 bases from V and 7 bases from J, with 19 bases in between. DNA of the CDR3: TGTGCCAGCTCACCGCCGCTTTCAGGGTCAATCCAGCCCCAGCATTTT. Translation: CASSPPLSGSIQPQHF.

This chain joins TRBV6-5 and TRBJ1-2, with D tentatively TRBD1 (5 bases). V lost 4 bases and J lost 4, with 13 bases in between. Germline CDR1 is MNHEY and CDR2 is SVGAGI. The CDR3 sequence is 14 residues long. The CDR3: CASSSDSLGYGYTF. For the CDR3, the DNA is TGTGCCAGCAGTTCTGACAGTTTGGGCTATGGCTACACCTTC.

The V call is TRBV29-1, the J call TRBJ1-1, with D possibly matching TRBD1 (5 bases). Germline-derived CDR1 and CDR2 are SQVTM and ANQGSEA. Trimming cost V 5 bases and J 7 bases, with 20 bases left between them. CDR3 length equals 14 residues. CDR3 in DNA: TGCAGCGTTAACTCGGGCGTTTGGGGGATTGAAGCTTTCTTT. It translates to CSVNSGVWGIEAFF.

The chain carries TRBV5-5 and TRBJ1-5, with 8 nucleotides matching TRBD1. Trimming cost V 4 bases and J 6 bases; bases outside gene matches: 18. From germline, CDR1 is SGHKS and CDR2 YYEKEE (reference sequence). The CDR3 extends over 18 amino acids. The CDR3 bases are TGTGCCAGCAGCACTCTTGGACAGGGCGGAGGTGTAGGTCAGCCCCAGCATTTT. Protein product: CASSTLGQGGGVGQPQHF.

This clone was picked up a small number of times. V usage is TRBV5-4 and J usage is TRBJ2-7; weak D call: TRBD1 (6 bases). The germline gives CDR1 SGHNT, CDR2 YYREEE (reference sequence). Deletions cut 1 base from V and 2 bases from J, with 7 bases between. The CDR3 spans 13 residues. CDR3 residues: CASSLNRAYEQYF. The CDR3 DNA follows: TGTGCCAGCAGCTTGAACAGGGCCTACGAGCAGTACTTC.

In its sample, this clone was seen once. The chain recombines TRBV11-2 with TRBJ1-5, with D possibly being TRBD1 (5 bases). V gave up 1 base and J gave up 2 bases, with 9 bases separating them. The CDR3 has 15 amino acids. In germline, CDR1 is SGHAT, CDR2 FQNNGV. The CDR3 DNA follows: TGTGCCAGCAGCTTAGGAGGGGCCGGCAATCAGCCCCAGCATTTT. Translating it yields CASSLGGAGNQPQHF. Full variable domain (missing parts from reference TRBV11-2 and TRBJ1-5): EAGVAQSPRYKIIEKRQSVAFWCNPISGHATLYWYQQILGQGPKLLIQFQNNGVVDDSQLPKDRFSAERLKGVDSTLKIQPAKLEDSAVYLCASSLGGAGNQPQHFGDGTRLSIL.

The genes are TRBV5-5 and TRBJ1-5, with 7 nucleotides matching TRBD1. This CDR3 region has 16 residues. Germline values: CDR1 SGHKS, CDR2 YYEKEE (reference sequence). V lost 5 bases and J lost 3; bases outside the gene matches: 11. CDR3 sequence (DNA): TGTGCCAGCAGTCTCGACAGGGTATTTAACAATCAGCCCCAGCATTTT. It translates to CASSLDRVFNNQPQHF. The full variable domain, its missing parts supplied by reference TRBV5-5 and TRBJ1-5, is DAGVTQSPTHLIKTRGQQVTLRCSPISGHKSVSWYQQVLGQGPQFIFQYYEKEERGRGNFPDRFSARQFPNYSSELNVNALLLGDSALYLCASSLDRVFNNQPQHFGDGTRLSIL.

The table lists this clone with a few counts. The V and J genes are TRBV5-5 and TRBJ1-2, with TRBD1 as a possible D gene (6 bases). The V end lost 4 bases, the J end lost 8 bases, and 21 bases lay between the germline ends. Germline V gene sequence: CDR1 SGHKS, CDR2 YYEKEE (reference sequence). The CDR3 has 15 amino acids. CDR3 coding DNA: TGTGCCAGCAGCACGGATGTCGGGGGGCTTACGGGCTACACCTTC. As protein: CASSTDVGGLTGYTF.

The chain combines TRBV28 with TRBJ1-1; D gene ambiguous. This CDR3 region has 12 residues. Germline V gene lookup returns CDR1 MDHEN and CDR2 SYDVKM. Trimming shortened V by 5 bases and J by 4 bases, and 8 bases separated the two germline ends. In DNA, the CDR3 is TGTGCCAGCAGTGTCCCCGTCACTGAAGCTTTCTTT. It translates to CASSVPVTEAFF.

The chain joins TRBV30 to TRBJ2-1; tentatively, D is TRBD1 or TRBD2 (5 bases each). With 3 bases removed from V and 3 bases from J, the gap between germline ends came to 15 bases. The CDR3 length is 15 residues. Germline V lookup: CDR1 GTSNPN, CDR2 SVGIG (reference sequence). The CDR3 DNA reads as TGTGCCTGGAGCCCATCGGGGCTCCTCTACAATGAGCAGTTCTTC. Translated, it gives CAWSPSGLLYNEQFF.

This clone was recorded only once. V gene TRBV2 combines with J gene TRBJ1-1; D is perhaps TRBD1 (5 bases). The germline V gene has CDR1 SNHLY and CDR2 FYNNEI. The V end lost 5 bases, the J end lost 0 bases, and 10 bases lay between the germline ends. The CDR3 is 14 residues long. CDR3 amino acids: CASSLSGLNTEAFF. In DNA, the CDR3 is TGTGCCAGCAGTCTCTCAGGGTTGAACACTGAAGCTTTCTTT.

This chain joins TRBV30 and TRBJ1-2; D remains unclear. CDR3 size: 15 residues. V was trimmed by 8 bases and J by 1 base, leaving 20 bases between them. The germline gives CDR1 GTSNPN, CDR2 SVGIG (reference sequence). CDR3 region: CARTRAGWSNYGYTF. The CDR3, as DNA: TGTGCCCGGACCCGAGCGGGGTGGAGTAACTATGGCTACACCTTC.

This clone turned up a few times. This chain links TRBV13 with TRBJ1-2, with 9 bases identical to TRBD1. Germline values: CDR1 PRHDT, CDR2 FYEKMQ (reference sequence). This CDR3 comprises 13 residues. V dropped 5 bases and J dropped 6; count of bases not matched to a gene: 4. The CDR3 DNA is TGTGCCAGCAGCGGACAGGGGCGAAATGGCTACACCTTC. Encoded protein: CASSGQGRNGYTF.

This chain uses TRBV2 with TRBJ2-1; 9 positions agree with TRBD2. CDR3 length: 14 amino acids. Trimming took 11 bases from V and 2 from J; bases not matched to a gene: 7. Germline V gene sequence: CDR1 SNHLY, CDR2 FYNNEI. The CDR3 sequence is CAGRGGAAYNEQFF. The CDR3 nucleotides read TGTGCCGGCCGCGGGGGGGCGGCCTACAATGAGCAGTTCTTC.